This T cell receptor (beta chain) originates from a study of cytomegalovirus exposure and HLA in healthy donors. A note on this clone: Its specificity is not known.

Overall study results and limits: Certain sequence variants were highly shared and formed a cluster, and this cluster was likely a sequencing artifact.

A multiplex PCR was run with 60 Vbeta primers and 13 Jbeta primers. Sequencing was performed with immunoSEQ multiplex PCR; in TCRdb, only in-frame clones are kept and a portion is missing. Here the sample table reports about 50,000 clones. The CDR3 contains 14 residues. Germline V CDR1 and CDR2: LNHNV, YYDKDF (reference sequence). The V end lost 5 bases, the J end lost 6 bases, and 16 bases lay between the germline ends. The V and J genes are TRBV15 and TRBJ2-5, with a weak D call TRBD2 (6 bases). This sequence was found in a woman aged 18-29 years in good health and CMV-seronegative. Sequenced sample: PBMCs. CDR3 sequence: CATSDSPGLKTQYF. CDR3 sequence (DNA): TGTGCCACCAGCGACAGCCCCGGACTAAAGACCCAGTACTTC. Supplemented by reference TRBV15 and TRBJ2-5, the full variable domain reads DAMVIQNPRYQVTQFGKPVTLSCSQTLNHNVMYWYQQKSSQAPKLLFHYYDKDFNNEADTPDNFQSRRPNTSFCFLDIRSPGLGDTAMYLCATSDSPGLKTQYFGPGTRLLVL.